This TCR beta chain stems from a study of shared clonotypes between healthy human individuals. V lost 5 bases and J lost 0, with 4 bases in between. CDR3 length equals 12 residues. Germline CDR1 and CDR2: MDHEN and SYDVKM. Assay runs were performed at deep level. Per the original data handling: Filtering differed, since immunoSEQ gave only junction sequences and no quality scores. TCRdb's table, derived via immunoSEQ multiplex PCR, lists solely in-frame clones and lacks some. V, J and clone size were drawn from that table, and D and trimming were deduced from the DNA. Here the sample spans about 490,000 clones, 70% to 80% being singletons. Study findings and constraints: Only blood samples were collected, and tissue repertoires likely differ. Genetic and exposure-history diversity was limited by the few donors.

Details on this clone: Its cognate antigen is unknown.

The chain recombines TRBV28 with TRBJ1-1; D gene ambiguous. This TCR came from a woman in her thirties or forties in good health. Some clones in this sample may be carry-over from other donors' samples. Sequenced: PBMCs. CDR3 in DNA: TGTGCCAGCAGTGGGATGAACACTGAAGCTTTCTTT. Its translation is CASSGMNTEAFF. Full variable domain (outside the CDR3, taken from reference TRBV28 and TRBJ1-1): DVKVTQSSRYLVKRTGEKVFLECVQDMDHENMFWYRQDPGLGLRLIYFSYDVKMKEKGDIPEGYSVSREKKERFSLILESASTNQTSMYLCASSGMNTEAFFGQGTRLTVV.